The 7 T cell receptor beta chains given below trace back to one sample, sequenced in a study of blood T cell repertoires in COVID-19. The method was immunoSEQ multiplex PCR; TCRdb's version includes in-frame clones alone and lacks a portion of them. The sample includes 200,000 to 300,000 clones, 80% to 85% of them seen just once. Sequences were obtained from peripheral blood. Receptors originate from a man aged 60-69 years with acute or convalescent COVID-19.

This clone was seen only once. The chain employs TRBV18 and TRBJ2-1, with TRBD2 identical over 7 bases. This CDR3 spans 15 amino acids. After removal of 0 bases from V and 7 bases from J, the junction contained 6 bases not matched to a gene. The V gene's germline CDR1 is KGHSH and CDR2 LQKENI. CDR3 in amino acids: CASSPPGGNWNEQFF. The CDR3 bases are TGTGCCAGCTCACCACCGGGGGGGAATTGGAATGAGCAGTTCTTC.

This chain connects TRBV6-5 to TRBJ1-5; no clear D gene. The CDR3 totals 16 residues. CDR1 MNHEY and CDR2 SVGAGI come from the germline V gene. The ends were cut back, 2 bases at V and 5 bases at J, with 16 bases in the middle. The CDR3 is CASSYTPPGRDQPQHF. CDR3 bases: TGTGCCAGCAGTTACACGCCGCCGGGAAGAGATCAGCCCCAGCATTTT.

This chain joins TRBV7-2 and TRBJ2-7, with 8 bases identical to TRBD1. V trimming: 5 bases; J trimming: 4 bases; junction bases outside the gene matches: 4. This CDR3 has 13 amino acids. Germline lookup yields CDR1 SGHTA and CDR2 FQGNSA. CDR3 DNA sequence: TGTGCCAGCAGCATTAACAGGGGGTACGAGCAGTACTTC. Protein sequence: CASSINRGYEQYF. The variable domain in full, with the rest retrieved from reference TRBV7-2 and TRBJ2-7, is GAGVSQSPSNKVTEKGKDVELRCDPISGHTALYWYRQSLGQGLEFLIYFQGNSAPDKSGLPSDRFSAERTGGSVSTLTIQRTQQEDSAVYLCASSINRGYEQYFGPGTRLTVT.

V gene TRBV4-3 combines with J gene TRBJ2-7; the D is unclear. Germline V lookup: CDR1 LGHNA, CDR2 YSLEER. The V end was cut by 9 bases, the J end by 2 bases, with 20 bases between. The CDR3 has 15 amino acids. Here the CDR3 DNA reads TGCGCCAGTGAAAGAGGCGGAAAGGTCCCCTACGAGCAGTACTTC. Translating it yields CASERGGKVPYEQYF.

As DNA, the CDR3 is TGCGCCAGTCGACAGGTTCGGGCGCAGTCGGCTAATGAAAAACTGTTTTTT. Translation gives CASRQVRAQSANEKLFF. The chain is built from TRBV10-1 and TRBJ1-4, with D tentatively TRBD1 (6 bases). Trimming left V 9 bases short and J 3 bases short, with 23 bases between. This CDR3 is built from 17 residues. Looked up from germline, CDR1 is WNHNN and CDR2 is SYGVQD (reference sequence).

About this clone itself: The junction shows a germline mismatch at one end, possibly a read error. The rearrangement uses TRBV18 and TRBJ2-5; TRBD2 is a possible D gene (5 bases). The CDR3 length is 18 residues. Germline V CDR1 and CDR2: KGHSH, LQKENI. CDR3: CASSPQGLRGSSGETQYF. The CDR3 nucleotides are TGTGCCAGCTCGCCACAAGGGCTGAGAGGGTCCAGTGGAGAGACCCAGTACTTC.

The chain carries TRBV11-2 and TRBJ2-3; 12 bases align to TRBD2. The germline gives CDR1 SGHAT, CDR2 FQNNGV. This CDR3 is built from 18 residues. V gave up 1 base and J gave up 2 bases; unmatched junction bases: 7. The CDR3 coding sequence is TGTGCCAGCAGCTTAGGAGTCCTAGCGGGAGGGTACACAGATACGCAGTATTTT. This codes for CASSLGVLAGGYTDTQYF.